The next 6 T cell receptor beta chains were all read from a single sample in a study of cytotoxic CD8 clonotypes in ibrutinib-treated CLL. TCRdb's copy holds only in-frame clones and misses some; the assay was immunoSEQ multiplex PCR. The sample shows approximately 330,000 clones, roughly 79% of them seen only once. The specimen comprised PBMCs, sampled before ibrutinib treatment. These receptors all stem from a human donor with chronic lymphocytic leukemia.

J is TRBJ2-3 and V is TRBV5-1; D could derive from TRBD1 or TRBD2 (6 bases each). Trimming removed 4 bases at V and 9 bases at J, with 9 bases between. CDR3 size: 11 residues. The germline V gene has CDR1 SGHRS and CDR2 YFSETQ. For the CDR3, the DNA is TGCGCCAGCAGCGGGGGGCGGACGCAGTATTTT. Translating it yields CASSGGRTQYF.

The rearrangement uses TRBV6-1 and TRBJ1-5, with D hard to call. V was cut by 1 base and J by 3 bases, with 10 bases left in between. The CDR3 loop spans 15 amino acids. Germline V gene lookup returns CDR1 MNHNS and CDR2 SASEGT. CDR3 loop: CASSEERADNQPQHF. CDR3 in DNA: TGTGCCAGCAGTGAAGAAAGGGCAGACAATCAGCCCCAGCATTTT.

This clone was observed many times. The chain is built from TRBV7-9 and TRBJ2-7, with D uncertain. V gave up 1 base and J gave up 3 bases, with 7 bases separating them. Germline lookup yields CDR1 SEHNR and CDR2 FQNEAQ (reference sequence). There are 13 residues in the CDR3. The CDR3 region is CASSLGNLYEQYF. In DNA form, the CDR3 reads TGTGCCAGCAGCTTAGGAAATCTCTACGAGCAGTACTTC.

The J gene is TRBJ2-3, the V gene TRBV5-1; perhaps TRBD1 as D (6 bases). CDR1 SGHRS and CDR2 YFSETQ come from the germline V gene. The CDR3 spans 15 residues. V dropped 4 bases and J dropped 5 bases, with 17 bases sitting between them. The CDR3 sequence is CASSLTGNRVDTQYF. The DNA of the CDR3 is TGCGCCAGCAGCCTAACAGGGAATCGGGTAGATACGCAGTATTTT.

In its sample, this clone was seen once. This chain connects TRBV15 to TRBJ2-7; 8 nucleotides line up with TRBD2. V dropped 4 bases and J dropped 3; count of bases not matched to a gene: 8. Germline CDR1 reads LNHNV; CDR2 reads YYDKDF (reference sequence). The CDR3 has 15 amino acids. The DNA for the CDR3 is TGTGCCACCAGCATATCTACGGGACTAGGCTACGAGCAGTACTTC. It specifies CATSISTGLGYEQYF.

This clone was detected once. The rearrangement joins TRBV6-1 to TRBJ1-1; weak D call: TRBD1 (5 bases). The germline CDR1 and CDR2 sequences are MNHNS and SASEGT. Trimming cost V 1 base and J 6 bases, with 12 bases left between them. The CDR3 sequence is 14 residues long. CDR3: CASSEVGDAPEAFF. The CDR3, as DNA: TGTGCCAGCAGTGAAGTGGGGGACGCTCCTGAAGCTTTCTTT.